This section outlines one T cell receptor (beta chain) sequence together with its context. What it binds is unknown. The sample originates from a study of T cell responses to AZD1222 COVID-19 vaccine. Study background: Pooling of second doses given at about 4 or about 12 weeks was done.

Study conclusions and caveats: Clonal diversity was possibly underestimated, and white British individuals and females predominated among donors. Among those given AZD1222, only 6 or 7 were seropositive at baseline. Rises in breadth and depth of Spike-specific TCRs came after two AZD1222 doses.

The table came from immunoSEQ multiplex PCR; TCRdb's copy has only in-frame clones and leaves some out. The data show approximately 180,000 clones, about 90% seen once. The sequence was obtained from an adult in good health. The sample consisted of peripheral blood, taken on day 0 of AZD1222 vaccination.

The CDR3 here is CASNQVGDTGELFF. CDR3 DNA: TGTGCCAGCAACCAAGTCGGTGACACCGGGGAGCTGTTTTTT. The chain has TRBV2 and TRBJ2-2, with D uncertain. Germline loops: CDR1 SNHLY, CDR2 FYNNEI. Trimming stripped 7 bases from V and 3 bases from J, with 12 bases between. The CDR3 runs 14 residues.